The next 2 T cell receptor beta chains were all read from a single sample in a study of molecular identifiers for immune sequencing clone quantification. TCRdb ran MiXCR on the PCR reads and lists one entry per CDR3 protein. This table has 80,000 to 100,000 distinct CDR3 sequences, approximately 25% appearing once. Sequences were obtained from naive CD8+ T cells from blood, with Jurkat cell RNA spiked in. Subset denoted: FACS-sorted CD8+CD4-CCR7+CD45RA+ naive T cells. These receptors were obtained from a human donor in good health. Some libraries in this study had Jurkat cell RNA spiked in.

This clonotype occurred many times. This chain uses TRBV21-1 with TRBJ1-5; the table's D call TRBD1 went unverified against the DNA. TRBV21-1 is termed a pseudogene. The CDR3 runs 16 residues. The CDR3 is CASPIRGRTSNQPQHF. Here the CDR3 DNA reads TGTGCCAGCCCAATACGGGGCAGGACTAGCAATCAGCCCCAGCATTTT.

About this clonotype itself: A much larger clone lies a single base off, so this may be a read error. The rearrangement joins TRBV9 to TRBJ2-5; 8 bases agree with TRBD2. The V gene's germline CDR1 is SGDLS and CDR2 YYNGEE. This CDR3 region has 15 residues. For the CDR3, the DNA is TGTGGCAGCAGCGCAGAAGCGGGAGAAATTGGATCCCAGTACTTC. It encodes CGSSAEAGEIGSQYF.